This T cell receptor beta chain was identified during a study of Ad26.COV2.S vaccination and SARS-CoV-2 variants (dated by TCRdb to about 2021). Background on the whole study: Vaccine-arm donors were drawn from COV1001, a multicentre, randomized, double-blind, placebo-controlled phase I-IIa trial of Ad26.COV2.S in healthy adults. Ad26.COV2.S was given intramuscularly at 5x10^10 or 1x10^11 viral particles, as a single shot or as two shots 56 days apart. Sequencing of the TCRbeta repertoire served to evaluate the specificity and breadth of SARS-CoV-2-reactive T cell receptors following Ad26.COV2.S vaccination. The TCR-sequenced set comprised roughly 30 samples: some 19 Ad26.COV2.S vaccine recipients, 5 placebo recipients and 8 SARS-CoV-2 convalescent individuals. Participants in the trial were split at random into five groups of five each, receiving low-dose or high-dose Ad26.COV2.S once or twice, or else placebo on both occasions. Throughout the experiments and outcome assessment, investigators stayed blinded to trial group allocation. What the authors observed across the whole study: After vaccination, substantial breadth of spike-specific CD8+ and CD4+ T cell responses was reported. Vaccine and placebo recipients had similar non-spike TCR breadth, a finding consistent with the vaccine containing only spike. Compared with placebo recipients, Ad26.COV2.S recipients showed higher spike-specific TCR breadth (P = 0.0014). The study was not powered for comparison of responses between vaccine doses or regimens. The authors noted that the TCR breadth and depth analyses may have underestimated total T cell responses.

Germline trimming amounts to 6 bases on V and 1 base on J, with 11 as the count of junction bases outside the gene matches. Sequences SQVTM (CDR1) and ANQGSEA (CDR2) are obtained from the germline V gene. The CDR3 contains 17 residues, cysteine and phenylalanine counted. Of all the DNA, just the CDR3 is kept, 51 bases in frame from base 1. The immunoSEQ Assay was used to sequence TCRbeta CDR3 regions. After extraction, genomic DNA underwent amplification by bias-controlled multiplex PCR, followed by high-throughput sequencing. The authors processed their data as follows. To quantify the absolute abundance of each unique TCRbeta CDR3 region, sequences were collapsed and filtered. Usable DNA was measured by amplifying reference genes present in all nucleated cells, and TCRbeta template counts were normalized to that usable DNA to estimate T cell fraction. Repertoire TCRs were annotated as SARS-CoV-2-specific when V gene, CDR3 amino acid sequence and J gene were exactly matched to a known reactive TCR set. The reference SARS-CoV-2 TCR set was derived from MIRA and filtered for enrichment in COVID-19-positive ImmuneCODE repertoires, a step that removed public or cross-reactive TCRs. Drawing on the MIRA antigens, annotated TCRs were analysed further at the level of specific ORF or position within ORF. Depth was the summed frequency of annotated unique rearrangements, while breadth was defined as annotated unique rearrangements over total unique productive rearrangements. TCR breadth was compared between groups using two-sided Wilcoxon rank-sum tests. As stored in TCRdb, this immuneACCESS dataset retains in-frame rearrangements with V and J assigned. A fraction of the clones does not appear; measured against another copy, unresolved V genes explain less than half of the discrepancy, and the remainder lacks a known reason. The V and J calls and clone size come from that table; D and trimming were worked out from the DNA. Recorded for this sample are around 300,000 clones; about nine tenths of them occurred a single time. 6.4% of the sample comes from the top ten.

The sample's treatment or condition label, in plain terms: about 20 received Ad26.COV2.S at low or high dose, single or two shots; several received placebo; per-sample allocation not given. For vaccine and placebo recipients, repertoires were sequenced using samples collected on day 63 after the first injection. Cohort 1b enrolled 25 adults aged 18-55 years at a single site in Boston, USA, between 29 July and 7 August 2020. Ad26.COV2.S was a replication-incompetent adenovirus type 26 vector expressing a prefusion-stabilized SARS-CoV-2 spike protein from the original Wuhan strain. Of note for this clone: It lacks a known antigen. No base quality information exists; no much larger clone differs at one position.

The TCR was taken from a person between 18 and 59 years old who received the Ad26.COV2.S COVID-19 vaccine or a placebo. In this chain, TRBV29-1 is recombined with TRBJ2-2, with 10 bases in between that match TRBD1. Sequencing was performed on peripheral blood, taken in a trial of Ad26.COV2.S vaccine versus placebo. The DNA reads as follows: TGCAGCGTGGGGGACAGGGGAACGGTTCGGAACACCGGGGAGCTGTTTTTT. It codes for CSVGDRGTVRNTGELFF.